What follows is one TCR beta chain and its context. Some clones are missing from TCRdb's copy, which holds only in-frame ones; the method was immunoSEQ multiplex PCR. The sample lists a few hundred thousand clones; 85% were seen once. The sample comes from a study of blood T cell repertoires in COVID-19. Across the whole study: PBMCs, B-cell-depleted T cells, or T cells provided the cDNA or gDNA that made up the material.

The sequence was collected from a man in his fifties or sixties with active or convalescent COVID-19. Material: peripheral blood.

The CDR3 protein is CASKNRLQQGLLNSPLHF. The CDR3 DNA follows: TGTGCCAGTAAAAACCGACTTCAGCAGGGACTGCTGAATTCACCCCTCCACTTT. This rearrangement joins TRBV19 to TRBJ1-6; TRBD1 might be the D (5 bases). The germline CDR1 and CDR2 sequences are LNHDA and SQIVND (reference sequence). The CDR3 has 18 residues. V was shortened by 7 bases and J by 7 bases, with 26 bases between the two germline ends.